This T cell receptor (beta chain) was documented in a study of blood T cell repertoires in COVID-19. Study details: The United States, Italy and Spain provided the acute and convalescent COVID-19 samples. The cDNA or gDNA used as material had been derived from T cells, B-cell-depleted T cells, or PBMCs.

Only in-frame clones appear in the TCRdb table, and some are missing; sequencing was by immunoSEQ multiplex PCR. Of under 250,000 clones listed, 65% to 90% are singletons. CDR3 length: 17 amino acids. Germline V lookup: CDR1 SGHTA, CDR2 FQGNSA. V was shortened by 4 bases and J by 0 bases, with 16 bases between the two germline ends. The specimen was peripheral blood. The receptor comes from a man aged 45-65 years with active or convalescent COVID-19. The J gene is TRBJ2-1, the V gene TRBV7-2, with D possibly TRBD2 on 6 matching bases. In nucleotides, the CDR3 is TGTGCCAGCAGCTCCTTACCTCCGGGGGTCTCCTACAATGAGCAGTTCTTC. Encoded protein: CASSSLPPGVSYNEQFF.